A single sample gave rise to the 30 T cell receptor beta chains below, sequenced in a study of control samples from healthy donors and cancer patients. Profiled with immunoSEQ multiplex PCR; TCRdb holds only in-frame clones, not every one. Altogether roughly 99,000 clones are present, about four fifths being singletons, with the ten largest covering 1.5% to 2.5%. Sample: blood. These receptor sequences come from a man in his sixties in good health.

The chain is built from TRBV19 and TRBJ2-7; 12 nucleotides match TRBD2. Germline loops: CDR1 LNHDA, CDR2 SQIVND (reference sequence). The CDR3 has 18 amino acids. The junction had 9 bases not matched to a gene; V was cut back by 3 bases and J by 0 bases. This CDR3 is CASSIGPSGGANSYEQYF. As DNA, the CDR3 is TGTGCCAGTAGTATCGGGCCTAGCGGGGGGGCGAACTCCTACGAGCAGTACTTC.

V usage is TRBV12-3 or TRBV12-4 and J usage is TRBJ1-4; D is uncertain. CDR3 length: 12 amino acids. Trimming left V 3 bases short and J 7 bases short, with 6 bases between. This chain's CDR3 is CASSFLGEKLFF. CDR3 sequence (DNA): TGTGCCAGCAGTTTCTTGGGTGAAAAACTGTTTTTT.

This chain uses TRBV6-6 with TRBJ1-2; the D gene is possibly TRBD1 (5 bases). The CDR3 sequence is 14 residues long. V lost 0 bases to trimming and J lost 2 bases, with 7 bases between them. Per germline, CDR1 MNHNY and CDR2 SVGAGI (reference sequence). This chain's CDR3 is CASSYSGGNYGYTF. CDR3 in DNA: TGTGCCAGCAGTTACTCGGGGGGGAACTATGGCTACACCTTC.

J is TRBJ2-1 and V is TRBV15; TRBD1 aligns across 7 bases. Germline CDR1 and CDR2: LNHNV and YYDKDF (reference sequence). With 3 bases clipped from V and 4 bases from J, the junction kept 6 bases outside the gene matches. This CDR3 is built from 15 residues. In DNA, the CDR3 is TGTGCCACCAGCAGGGGCCAGGGGGAATACAATGAGCAGTTCTTC. Its protein is CATSRGQGEYNEQFF.

This chain connects TRBV24-1 to TRBJ2-2; TRBD1 aligns across 10 bases. This CDR3 has 18 amino acids. Germline V gene sequence: CDR1 KGHDR, CDR2 SFDVKD. With V trimmed by 7 bases and J by 5 bases, 15 bases remained unmatched. The CDR3 spells CATSPLTGGLDSTGELFF. Written as DNA, the CDR3 is TGTGCCACCAGCCCCCTGACAGGGGGCCTAGATAGTACCGGGGAGCTGTTTTTT.

The gene calls are TRBV20-1 and TRBJ2-1; 7 nucleotides match TRBD2. Germline V gene lookup returns CDR1 DFQATT and CDR2 SNEGSKA (reference sequence). This CDR3 contains 14 residues. Germline trimming cut 3 bases from V and 5 bases from J; bases unmatched to any gene: 7. CDR3 region: CSASASGFHNEQFF. CDR3 nucleotides: TGCAGTGCTAGTGCTAGCGGATTTCACAATGAGCAGTTCTTC.

This clone was detected once. The J gene is TRBJ1-2, the V gene TRBV12-3 or TRBV12-4; 7 nucleotides line up with TRBD1. V gave up 6 bases and J gave up 4 bases; unmatched junction bases: 2. This CDR3 has 12 residues. The CDR3 DNA sequence: TGTGCCAGCAGCAGGACAGGCTATGGCTACACCTTC. It codes for CASSRTGYGYTF.

The CDR3 DNA is TGTGCCAGTAGTCCGTACGGAGTAACTAATGAAAAACTGTTTTTT. Protein product: CASSPYGVTNEKLFF. The genes are TRBV19 and TRBJ1-4; D gene unclear. In germline, CDR1 is LNHDA, CDR2 SQIVND (reference sequence). The CDR3 consists of 15 residues. V lost 5 bases and J lost 1, with 11 bases in between.

The chain carries TRBV4-2 and TRBJ1-1; D remains ambiguous. The CDR3 has 13 amino acids. Germline CDR1 and CDR2: LGHNA and YNFKEQ. V was shortened by 1 base and J by 3 bases, with 6 bases between the two germline ends. CDR3 nucleotides: TGTGCCAGCAGCCAAGTCCTGGACACTGAAGCTTTCTTT. It encodes CASSQVLDTEAFF.

The gene calls are TRBV19 and TRBJ2-5; D uncertain. Trimming stripped 6 bases from V and 5 bases from J, with 19 bases between. Germline V gene sequence: CDR1 LNHDA, CDR2 SQIVND (reference sequence). The CDR3 runs 15 residues. CDR3 sequence: CASSPSKYTGETQYF. In DNA form, the CDR3 reads TGTGCCAGTAGCCCTTCCAAATACACCGGGGAGACCCAGTACTTC. The entire variable domain, with the rest obtained from reference TRBV19 and TRBJ2-5, is as follows: DGGITQSPKYLFRKEGQNVTLSCEQNLNHDAMYWYRQDPGQGLRLIYYSQIVNDFQKGDIAEGYSVSREKKESFPLTVTSAQKNPTAFYLCASSPSKYTGETQYFGPGTRLLVL.

The rearrangement joins TRBV11-3 to TRBJ1-2; a weak D match, TRBD1 (5 bases). Trimming took 2 bases from V and 7 from J, leaving 23 bases between them. The CDR3 is 17 residues long. Germline V gene sequence: CDR1 SGHNT, CDR2 YENEEA. CDR3 region: CASSLRPGQKPFGGYTF. The CDR3 DNA sequence: TGTGCCAGCAGCTTACGTCCTGGACAAAAACCCTTCGGTGGCTACACCTTC. The entire variable domain, with the rest obtained from reference TRBV11-3 and TRBJ1-2, is as follows: EAGVVQSPRYKIIEKKQPVAFWCNPISGHNTLYWYLQNLGQGPELLIRYENEEAVDDSQLPKDRFSAERLKGVDSTLKIQPAELGDSAVYLCASSLRPGQKPFGGYTFGSGTRLTVV.

The chain combines TRBV30 with TRBJ2-7; tentative D call: TRBD2 (5 bases). The V and J ends lost 1 base and 3 bases respectively, with 13 bases between them. Germline CDR1 GTSNPN, CDR2 SVGIG (reference sequence). This CDR3 is 14 amino acids long. CDR3 in DNA: TGTGCCTGGAGTGATGTAGGAGGACTCTACGAGCAGTACTTC. Protein: CAWSDVGGLYEQYF.

This chain joins TRBV15 and TRBJ2-1; 10 bases are a match to TRBD2. The CDR3 is 15 residues long. With V trimmed by 2 bases and J by 3 bases, 1 base remained unmatched. CDR1 is LNHNV and CDR2 is YYDKDF in the germline V gene (reference sequence). The CDR3, as DNA: TGTGCCACCAGCAGAAGCGGGAGGGACTACAATGAGCAGTTCTTC. Its protein product is CATSRSGRDYNEQFF. The full variable domain, with the rest looked up from reference TRBV15 and TRBJ2-1, is DAMVIQNPRYQVTQFGKPVTLSCSQTLNHNVMYWYQQKSSQAPKLLFHYYDKDFNNEADTPDNFQSRRPNTSFCFLDIRSPGLGDTAMYLCATSRSGRDYNEQFFGPGTRLTVL.

In the case of this clone: Distinct nucleotide sequences in the sample also encode this CDR3. The chain has TRBV27 and TRBJ1-1, with 7 bases lining up with TRBD1. The CDR3 sequence is 14 residues long. The ends lost 7 bases at V and 1 base at J; junction bases unmatched: 6. The germline V gene has CDR1 MNHEY and CDR2 SMNVEV (reference sequence). CDR3 loop: CASNRQGPNTEAFF. In DNA, the CDR3 is TGTGCCAGCAACCGACAGGGACCGAACACTGAAGCTTTCTTT.

The chain employs TRBV5-1 and TRBJ2-1; TRBD2 matches at 11 bases. The CDR3 length is 16 residues. J was trimmed by 7 bases and V by 3 bases; bases with no gene match: 9. Germline assignment: CDR1 SGHRS and CDR2 YFSETQ. CDR3: CASSSIAGGQGNEQFF. In DNA, the CDR3 is TGCGCCAGCAGCTCAATAGCGGGGGGGCAAGGTAATGAGCAGTTCTTC. Full variable domain (missing parts from reference TRBV5-1 and TRBJ2-1): KAGVTQTPRYLIKTRGQQVTLSCSPISGHRSVSWYQQTPGQGLQFLFEYFSETQRNKGNFPGRFSGRQFSNSRSEMNVSTLELGDSALYLCASSSIAGGQGNEQFFGPGTRLTVL.

This clone is a singleton in its sample. The chain couples TRBV20-1 to TRBJ2-3; no definite D call. The ends were cut back, 5 bases at V and 5 bases at J, with 8 bases in the middle. The CDR3 extends over 11 amino acids. The germline V gene encodes CDR1 DFQATT and CDR2 SNEGSKA (reference sequence). CDR3 in amino acids: CSAHRRDTQYF. The CDR3 DNA reads as TGCAGTGCTCACCGCCGAGATACGCAGTATTTT.

The chain links TRBV23-1 to TRBJ1-6; D remains ambiguous. TRBV23-1 is identified as an open reading frame with a role that is uncertain. This CDR3 is 16 amino acids long. Trimming removed 4 bases at V and 5 bases at J, with 15 bases between. The CDR3 coding sequence is TGCGCCAGCAGTCCCTCCGGGCGGGGTAATAATTCACCCCTCCACTTT. Its protein product is CASSPSGRGNNSPLHF.

The chain uses TRBV6-5 and TRBJ2-2, with 7 nucleotides matching TRBD1. The CDR3 is 14 residues long. J gave up 2 bases and V 8 bases, and 5 bases lay outside the gene matches. Germline V CDR1 and CDR2: MNHEY, SVGAGI. In DNA, the CDR3 is TGTGCCAGCGCCCACAGGGGAAACACCGGGGAGCTGTTTTTT. It encodes CASAHRGNTGELFF.

The chain combines TRBV10-2 with TRBJ2-3; the match to TRBD2 covers 11 bases. The J segment lost 2 bases and the V segment lost 0 bases, leaving 10 bases of the junction unmatched. CDR1 WSHSY and CDR2 SAAADI come from the germline V gene. The CDR3 runs 19 residues. DNA for the CDR3: TGCGCCAGCAGTGAGTCGTGGTATAGCGGGGGGGGATCCACAGATACGCAGTATTTT. It specifies CASSESWYSGGGSTDTQYF.

V gene TRBV29-1 combines with J gene TRBJ1-4, with 7 bases lining up with TRBD1. Trimming took 5 bases from V and 5 from J; bases not matched to a gene: 5. CDR1 is SQVTM, CDR2 ANQGSEA, per germline. This CDR3 is 13 amino acids long. The CDR3 DNA follows: TGCAGCGTTAGGGGGCAGATCAATGAAAAACTGTTTTTT. It translates to CSVRGQINEKLFF.

The genes are TRBV12-3 or TRBV12-4 and TRBJ2-1; a weak D match, TRBD2 (6 bases). The CDR3 loop spans 13 amino acids. Trimming removed 6 bases at V and 9 bases at J, with 15 bases between. CDR3 residues: CASSTGLSGEQFF. CDR3 DNA: TGTGCCAGCAGCACGGGACTTAGCGGTGAGCAGTTCTTC.

This clone is a singleton in its sample. V gene TRBV9 combines with J gene TRBJ2-5, with 7 positions matching TRBD2. Trimming cost V 1 base and J 5 bases; bases outside gene matches: 8. This CDR3 comprises 15 residues. The germline CDR1 and CDR2 sequences are SGDLS and YYNGEE. The CDR3 DNA reads as TGTGCCAGCAGCGTATCTCCCGGGACTACGGAGACCCAGTACTTC. Amino acid sequence: CASSVSPGTTETQYF.

This clone was counted a few times. The junction and the germline gene differ at one end; a read error may be behind it. J is TRBJ1-2 and V is TRBV5-6, with a weak D call TRBD1 (5 bases). The CDR3 extends over 13 amino acids. Germline values: CDR1 SGHDT, CDR2 YYEEEE. CDR3 nucleotides: TGTGCCAGCAGTTTGGACATTTACTATGGCTACACCTTC. Translation: CASSLDIYYGYTF.

The gene calls are TRBV5-5 and TRBJ2-2; D might be TRBD1 (7 bases). The CDR3 is 17 amino acids. Per the germline V gene, CDR1 is SGHKS and CDR2 is YYEKEE (reference sequence). The V end was cut by 2 bases, the J end by 5 bases, with 19 bases between. CDR3 nucleotide sequence: TGTGCCAGCAGCTTCACGGCGGGGACAGCCCATACCGGGGAGCTGTTTTTT. Translated, it gives CASSFTAGTAHTGELFF. The full variable domain, rest sourced from reference TRBV5-5 and TRBJ2-2, is DAGVTQSPTHLIKTRGQQVTLRCSPISGHKSVSWYQQVLGQGPQFIFQYYEKEERGRGNFPDRFSARQFPNYSSELNVNALLLGDSALYLCASSFTAGTAHTGELFFGEGSRLTVL.

The J gene is TRBJ2-7, the V gene TRBV3-1 (or the pseudogene TRBV3-2); D unresolved. This CDR3 is 14 amino acids long. Germline CDR1 is LGHDT and CDR2 is YNNKEL (reference sequence). Trimming took 4 bases from V and 2 from J, leaving 12 bases between them. The chain's CDR3 is CASSPEWGTYEQYF. The CDR3 nucleotides read TGTGCCAGCAGCCCCGAGTGGGGAACCTACGAGCAGTACTTC.

CDR3 sequence (DNA): TGTGCCAGCAGCCACAGTTTTTTCTCCACAGATACGCAGTATTTT. Translating gives CASSHSFFSTDTQYF. This chain uses TRBV11-2 with TRBJ2-3, with D uncertain. The germline V and J ends were trimmed by 5 bases and 2 bases, with 14 bases remaining between them. The CDR3 contains 15 residues. Germline CDR1 is SGHAT and CDR2 is FQNNGV.

V gene TRBV15 combines with J gene TRBJ2-1; no definite D call. Trimming shortened V by 0 bases and J by 13 bases, and 10 bases separated the two germline ends. Per germline, CDR1 LNHNV and CDR2 YYDKDF (reference sequence). CDR3 length: 12 amino acids. CDR3 bases: TGTGCCACCAGCAGAGATCAGTTAGCCCAGTTCTTC. It translates to CATSRDQLAQFF.

This clone turned up a few times. This chain joins TRBV30 and TRBJ2-3; 8 nucleotides line up with TRBD2. CDR3 length: 14 residues. From germline, CDR1 is GTSNPN and CDR2 SVGIG (reference sequence). Trimming at V came to 7 bases and at J to 4 bases, leaving 10 bases not matched to a gene. The CDR3 DNA reads TGTGCCTCCCACCCCAGCGGGAGTGCAGATACGCAGTATTTT. This gives the protein CASHPSGSADTQYF.

This chain connects TRBV18 to TRBJ1-2, with a tentative D call TRBD1 (5 bases). V was pared by 2 bases and J by 4 bases, with 14 bases between. Germline lookup yields CDR1 KGHSH and CDR2 LQKENI. The CDR3 is made up of 15 amino acids. The CDR3 here is CASSPRQAQGYGYTF. DNA for the CDR3: TGTGCCAGCTCACCAAGGCAGGCCCAGGGCTATGGCTACACCTTC. Using reference TRBV18 and TRBJ1-2 for the parts outside the CDR3, the full variable domain is NAGVMQNPRHLVRRRGQEARLRCSPMKGHSHVYWYRQLPEEGLKFMVYLQKENIIDESGMPKERFSAEFPKEGPSILRIQQVVRGDSAAYFCASSPRQAQGYGYTFGSGTRLTVV.

V and J are TRBV3-1 (or the pseudogene TRBV3-2) and TRBJ2-1; 13 positions agree with TRBD2. Germline CDR1 and CDR2: LGHDT and YNNKEL (reference sequence). The CDR3 is 15 amino acids. The ends lost 4 bases at V and 10 bases at J; junction bases unmatched: 7. CDR3 residues: CASSLGTSGAKEQFF. CDR3 DNA sequence: TGTGCCAGCAGCCTCGGGACTAGCGGGGCCAAGGAGCAGTTCTTC.